What follows describes a single T cell receptor beta chain. Data came from immunoSEQ multiplex PCR; TCRdb stores just in-frame clones and leaves some out. The repertoire holds about 84,000 clones, with over 70% as singletons. This record comes from a study of blood T cell repertoires in COVID-19. V gave up 3 bases and J gave up 0 bases, with 12 bases separating them. The V gene's germline CDR1 is SGHTA and CDR2 FQGNSA. The CDR3 spans 16 residues. The material sequenced was peripheral blood. V is TRBV7-2 and J is TRBJ1-5, with D perhaps matching TRBD1 (5 bases). The clonotype was recovered from a man older than 75 with active or convalescent COVID-19. The CDR3: CASSFGRDYSNQPQHF. The CDR3 DNA sequence: TGTGCCAGCAGCTTCGGCAGGGATTATAGCAATCAGCCCCAGCATTTT.